The present entry profiles one T cell receptor beta chain with its context. The target of this receptor is not known. No base-level quality is on record; no much larger clone is a single base apart. The sample is drawn from a study of blood T cell repertoires in COVID-19 (TCRdb year 2020). Notes on the research overall: Collaborator samples came from the United States, Italy and Spain and covered acute and convalescent phases of COVID-19. The prospective study material was composed of cDNA or gDNA derived from T cells, B-cell-depleted T cells, or PBMCs. The dataset comprised deeply sampled blood TCRbeta repertoires from subjects exposed to, actively infected with, or recovered from COVID-19. A freely available public database, intended as a resource for researchers studying the immune response to SARS-CoV-2, is where the repertoires were released. The samples were drawn from two sources: the first 160 participants of the ongoing ImmuneRACE study, and 1,254 subjects contributed by 6 global collaborators. The sample metadata nearly always contained a de-identified subject ID, COVID-19 status, age in years and sex. HLA class I and class II types, where available, came from metadata supplied by the sample provider rather than from assay-based typing. The investigation overall reported the following: How much clinical and demographic metadata was included differed by source and by participant, and the metadata was provided uncurated.

TCRbeta CDR3 regions were amplified from genomic DNA using the immunoSEQ Assay, a bias-controlled multiplex PCR. The published analysis was carried out like this. The number of nucleated cells in each sample was estimated by amplification of reference gene primers within the assay. Sequence reads were collapsed and filtered to measure the absolute abundance of every unique TCRbeta CDR3 rearrangement. Productive Simpson clonality was computed per sample as the square root of Simpson's diversity index over productive rearrangements. TCRdb took over this immuneACCESS table, retaining in-frame rearrangements with V and J assigned. Such tables are incomplete; in checked studies, under half of the missing clones stem from an unresolved V gene, and the remainder is unexplained. V, J and clone size reflect that table, while D and trimming were determined from the DNA. This sample lists 100,000 to 150,000 clones; 80% to 90% were detected once. In total, the top ten clones hold approximately 30% of the sample.

Each collaborating institution followed its own protocols to collect whole blood in K2EDTA tubes. For TCRbeta analysis, collaborator samples were shipped as frozen whole blood, as isolated PBMCs, or as DNA extracted from either sample type. Sequences LGHNA (CDR1) and YNFKEQ (CDR2) are obtained from the germline V gene. From the cysteine up to the phenylalanine, the CDR3 has a length of 15 residues. Only the CDR3 portion is preserved as DNA: 45 bases, with reading frame beginning at the first base. The junction carries 14 bases between V and J, which are trimmed by 0 bases and 6 bases respectively. The receptor chain draws on TRBV4-2 and TRBJ1-2; the D gene remains uncertain. Sequencing input: peripheral blood. The TCR was taken from a man between 65 and 85 years old with active or convalescent COVID-19. The DNA sequence is given as TGTGCCAGCAGCCAAGATGAGGGAGTAGGAGATGGCTACACCTTC. Translated, it reads CASSQDEGVGDGYTF.